This T cell receptor (beta chain) emerged from a study of blood T cell repertoires in COVID-19. Study-wide context: Researchers got acute and convalescent COVID-19 samples from the United States, Italy and Spain. T cells, B-cell-depleted T cells, or PBMCs supplied cDNA or gDNA.

How the authors handled the data: Amplification from reference gene primers served as the basis for estimated nucleated cell counts. This table comes from immunoSEQ multiplex PCR, and its TCRdb copy is limited to in-frame clones, with some not included. V, J and clone size derive from that table, while D and trimming were established from the DNA sequence. The repertoire holds approximately 150,000 clones, with around 84% as singletons. V dropped 10 bases and J dropped 7; count of bases not matched to a gene: 10. This CDR3 comprises 13 residues. Germline V gives CDR1 MNHEY, CDR2 SMNVEV (reference sequence).

The sample consisted of peripheral blood. The sequence came from a human donor in a cohort sampled during active COVID-19. The chain combines TRBV27 with TRBJ2-3; the match to TRBD2 covers 8 bases. The chain's CDR3 is CAISGSGGYTQYF. DNA for the CDR3: TGTGCCATTTCTGGGAGCGGGGGTTATACGCAGTATTTT.